One sample yielded the 14 T cell receptor beta chains listed below, sequenced in a study of cytomegalovirus exposure and HLA in healthy donors. Here immunoSEQ multiplex PCR was the method, and the copy in TCRdb shows in-frame clones only, minus some. The table records over 70,000 clones, roughly 90% of them present only once. What was sequenced was PBMCs. These receptors were taken from a young woman in good health and CMV-seropositive.

The rearrangement joins TRBV15 to TRBJ1-5; maybe TRBD1 (5 bases). CDR1 is LNHNV, CDR2 YYDKDF, per germline (reference sequence). The CDR3 runs to 13 residues. Between the trimmed V and J ends, which lost 6 bases and 4 bases, there was a span of 10 bases. Written as DNA, the CDR3 is TGTGCCACCAGAGAAGGACAAAATCAGCCCCAGCATTTT. This codes for CATREGQNQPQHF.

The genes are TRBV10-2 and TRBJ2-7, with 9 bases identical to TRBD2. V gave up 6 bases and J gave up 1 base; unmatched junction bases: 19. In germline, CDR1 is WSHSY, CDR2 SAAADI. This CDR3 region has 19 residues. The DNA for the CDR3 is TGCGCCAGCAGCGACCGACAGGGTGGCGGGGGGGCGCGGTCCTACGAGCAGTACTTC. Protein: CASSDRQGGGGARSYEQYF.

The chain combines TRBV7-9 with TRBJ2-7; D may be TRBD1 (6 bases). CDR1 and CDR2 (germline): SEHNR, FQNEAQ (reference sequence). Trimming removed 5 bases at V and 6 bases at J, with 17 bases between. This CDR3 spans 14 amino acids. CDR3 residues: CASSLGQLRFEQYF. Here the CDR3 DNA reads TGTGCCAGCAGCCTCGGACAGCTCCGTTTCGAGCAGTACTTC.

The rearrangement joins TRBV19 to TRBJ2-3; 12 nucleotides agree with TRBD1. Germline assignment: CDR1 LNHDA and CDR2 SQIVND (reference sequence). Trimming removed 6 bases from V and 4 bases from J; junction bases left unmatched: 5. The CDR3 runs to 15 residues. CDR3: CASSGGQGAADTQYF. The CDR3 nucleotides read TGTGCCAGTAGCGGGGGACAGGGGGCTGCAGATACGCAGTATTTT. Filled out from reference TRBV19 and TRBJ2-3, the complete variable domain reads DGGITQSPKYLFRKEGQNVTLSCEQNLNHDAMYWYRQDPGQGLRLIYYSQIVNDFQKGDIAEGYSVSREKKESFPLTVTSAQKNPTAFYLCASSGGQGAADTQYFGPGTRLTVL.

This sequence joins TRBV18 and TRBJ1-6, with D perhaps matching TRBD1 (5 bases). The CDR3 is made up of 16 amino acids. The V gene lost 3 bases and the J gene lost 1 base, with 10 bases spanning the gap. Germline assignment: CDR1 KGHSH and CDR2 LQKENI. The CDR3 DNA sequence: TGTGCCAGCTCACCTTCTTCAGGGTCCTATAATTCACCCCTCCACTTT. Translated: CASSPSSGSYNSPLHF.

The chain uses TRBV4-1 and TRBJ1-2; D remains unclear. Trimming shortened V by 0 bases and J by 1 base, and 9 bases separated the two germline ends. CDR3 length equals 15 residues. Germline V gene sequence: CDR1 MGHRA, CDR2 YSYEKL. The DNA of the CDR3 is TGCGCCAGCAGCCAAGAAGATCGGGGTAACTATGGCTACACCTTC. Its translation: CASSQEDRGNYGYTF.

The V call is TRBV15, the J call TRBJ1-6; TRBD1 aligns across 8 bases. V lost 6 bases, J lost 3 bases, and 7 bases stayed unmatched. Germline CDR1 is LNHNV and CDR2 is YYDKDF (reference sequence). The CDR3 length is 16 residues. CDR3 in amino acids: CATRNQGAGYNSPLHF. The DNA of the CDR3 is TGTGCCACCAGAAACCAGGGGGCCGGCTATAATTCACCCCTCCACTTT.

V is TRBV5-5 and J is TRBJ2-5; 8 positions agree with TRBD1. The germline CDR1 and CDR2 sequences are SGHKS and YYEKEE (reference sequence). V lost 1 base to trimming and J lost 1 base; unmatched junction nucleotides: 9. The CDR3 length is 17 residues. DNA for the CDR3: TGTGCCAGCAGCTTGCCTCTAAGACAGGGGCGCCAAGAGACCCAGTACTTC. Its protein is CASSLPLRQGRQETQYF.

The chain recombines TRBV19 with TRBJ2-7; D is possibly TRBD1 (5 bases). Germline CDR1 LNHDA, CDR2 SQIVND (reference sequence). This CDR3 contains 15 residues. V was clipped by 5 bases and J by 2 bases, with 16 bases between them. As DNA, the CDR3 is TGTGCCAGTAGTCCCACCTGGGGCGAAGCCTACGAGCAGTACTTC. Protein: CASSPTWGEAYEQYF.

The J gene is TRBJ2-4, the V gene TRBV11-2; D possibly corresponds to TRBD2 (5 bases). The CDR3 extends over 13 amino acids. Germline lookup yields CDR1 SGHAT and CDR2 FQNNGV. The germline V and J ends were trimmed by 2 bases and 9 bases, with 11 bases remaining between them. The CDR3 region is CASSLTRVGIQYF. In DNA form, the CDR3 reads TGTGCCAGCAGCTTAACGAGGGTGGGCATTCAGTACTTC.

In this sample, this clone turned up a few times. J is TRBJ2-5 and V is TRBV29-1; 11 bases agree with TRBD2. Unmatched junction bases numbered 7, after V lost 4 bases and J lost 0 bases. The germline CDR1 and CDR2 sequences are SQVTM and ANQGSEA. CDR3 size: 16 residues. CDR3 loop: CSVAVRLAGYQETQYF. The CDR3, as DNA: TGCAGCGTTGCCGTGCGACTAGCGGGGTACCAAGAGACCCAGTACTTC.

The genes are TRBV7-9 and TRBJ2-5, with TRBD1 as a possible D gene (5 bases). The CDR3 covers 15 residues. The V end lost 4 bases, the J end lost 1 base, and 13 bases lay between the germline ends. Germline CDR1 is SEHNR and CDR2 is FQNEAQ (reference sequence). The CDR3 loop is CASSSLGRVQETQYF. DNA of the CDR3: TGTGCCAGCAGCTCTCTCGGCAGGGTCCAAGAGACCCAGTACTTC.

The chain links TRBV9 to TRBJ1-3; TRBD1 might be the D (6 bases). The CDR3 has 19 amino acids. Germline CDR1 reads SGDLS; CDR2 reads YYNGEE. Trimming stripped 0 bases from V and 4 bases from J, with 23 bases between. For the CDR3, the DNA is TGTGCCAGCAGCGTAGACCTCCCCGGGGGGCGTCTATCAGGAAACACCATATATTTT. This gives the protein CASSVDLPGGRLSGNTIYF. The full variable domain, its missing parts supplied by reference TRBV9 and TRBJ1-3, is DSGVTQTPKHLITATGQRVTLRCSPRSGDLSVYWYQQSLDQGLQFLIQYYNGEERAKGNILERFSAQQFPDLHSELNLSSLELGDSALYFCASSVDLPGGRLSGNTIYFGEGSWLTVV.

The CDR3 DNA sequence: TGTGCCAGCAGTCCACGGGATGACTCCCTTCAAAAGCAGTACTTC. Translating gives CASSPRDDSLQKQYF. This chain links TRBV28 with TRBJ2-7, with D perhaps TRBD2 (5 bases). This CDR3 comprises 15 residues. V gave up 5 bases and J gave up 8 bases, with 22 bases separating them. CDR1 is MDHEN, CDR2 SYDVKM, per germline.